The present TCR beta chain was sequenced within a study of blood T cells in healthy people across ages. Germline V gene lookup returns CDR1 SQVTM and CDR2 ANQGSEA. There are 15 residues in the CDR3. Of note for this clonotype: One end of the junction fails to match germline, which may point to a read error.

Primers used in a second PCR of roughly 6 to 11 cycles were a sample-barcoded 5' primer and a J-beta primer mix. TCRdb re-derived calls from the 5' RACE reads in MiXCR, one entry per CDR3 protein. The sample carries about 1.8 million distinct CDR3 sequences, just under 50% recorded once. This TCR derives from a woman between 35 and 50 years old in good health. This rearrangement joins TRBV29-1 to TRBJ2-4; D unresolved. The source material was blood. The CDR3 DNA sequence: TGCAACGTTGAAGATATAAAGCTAGCCAAAAACATTCAGTACTTC. Protein sequence: CNVEDIKLAKNIQYF.